The 10 T cell receptor beta chains below come from one sample, sequenced in a study of neoadjuvant anti-PD-1 for oral cavity cancer (dated by TCRdb to 2020 to 2023). Library creation used the immunoSEQ multiplex PCR assay. TCRdb stores this immuneACCESS table with in-frame sequences only. Part of the clones is absent; in the studies checked, under half of the shortfall reflects unresolved V genes, and no reason is known for the rest. This sample is represented by about 14,000 clones; less than 85% of them were singletons. The ten biggest clones cover around 2.5% of the sample. Read against the paper, the sample's time point label means: after neoadjuvant nivolumab, at surgical resection. The material sequenced was PBMCs, taken after nivolumab (anti-PD-1) treatment. Receptor source: a person between 40 and 79 years old with oral cavity squamous cell carcinoma.

The CDR3 DNA follows: TGTGCCAGCAGCCCGGGACTCGGGAGCGCAGATACGCAGTATTTT. It is translated as CASSPGLGSADTQYF. The V call is TRBV11-3, the J call TRBJ2-3; tentatively, D is TRBD2 (6 bases). Germline CDR1 and CDR2: SGHNT and YENEEA. V gave up 5 bases and J gave up 4 bases, with 16 bases separating them. This CDR3 is built from 15 residues.

The J gene is TRBJ2-7, the V gene TRBV7-9; D gene unclear. The CDR3 length is 12 residues. The ends were cut back, 2 bases at V and 3 bases at J, with 5 bases in the middle. The germline gives CDR1 SEHNR, CDR2 FQNEAQ (reference sequence). This chain's CDR3 is CASSLIFYEQYF. The CDR3 region has the DNA TGTGCCAGCAGCTTAATATTCTACGAGCAGTACTTC.

The chain recombines TRBV11-2 with TRBJ2-7, with D perhaps TRBD1 (6 bases). The ends were cut back, 1 base at V and 2 bases at J, with 9 bases in the middle. The CDR3 has 14 amino acids. Germline values: CDR1 SGHAT, CDR2 FQNNGV. CDR3 in DNA: TGTGCCAGCAGCTTAGGAACAGGGACCTACGAGCAGTACTTC. Protein: CASSLGTGTYEQYF.

This chain joins TRBV13 and TRBJ2-5; 8 nucleotides agree with TRBD1. The CDR3 covers 15 residues. The germline CDR1 and CDR2 sequences are PRHDT and FYEKMQ (reference sequence). V was pared by 5 bases and J by 5 bases, with 10 bases of the junction left unmatched. Here the CDR3 DNA reads TGTGCCAGCAGCGCGTACAGGGGGAACGACGAGACCCAGTACTTC. This codes for CASSAYRGNDETQYF.

Here the CDR3 reads CASSPSRYLRYEQYF. The CDR3 bases are TGTGCCAGCAGCCCCTCCAGGTACCTCCGCTACGAGCAGTACTTC. The V and J genes are TRBV7-9 and TRBJ2-7; D is undetermined. V dropped 5 bases and J dropped 3 bases, with 17 bases sitting between them. CDR3 length equals 15 residues. CDR1 is SEHNR, CDR2 FQNEAQ, per germline (reference sequence).

The V gene is TRBV5-1, the J gene TRBJ2-3; 9 nucleotides line up with TRBD2. Germline assignment: CDR1 SGHRS and CDR2 YFSETQ. CDR3 length: 16 residues. Unmatched junction bases numbered 4, after V lost 0 bases and J lost 2 bases. CDR3 sequence: CASSLGSSGNTDTQYF. CDR3 coding DNA: TGCGCCAGCAGCTTGGGGTCTAGCGGGAACACAGATACGCAGTATTTT.

The chain employs TRBV7-3 and TRBJ1-2, with no clear D. This CDR3 comprises 15 residues. The germline gives CDR1 SGHTA, CDR2 FQGTGA. V lost 0 bases and J 4 bases, leaving 12 bases between the germline ends. The CDR3 here is CASSLTGETAYGYTF. For the CDR3, the DNA is TGTGCCAGCAGCTTAACCGGGGAGACGGCCTATGGCTACACCTTC.

The chain's CDR3 is CASSLAGGETQYF. The CDR3 coding sequence is TGCGCCAGCAGCTTAGCGGGTGGAGAGACCCAGTACTTC. The rearrangement links TRBV5-1 to TRBJ2-5, with D perhaps matching TRBD2 (6 bases). The V and J ends lost 2 bases and 4 bases respectively, with 9 bases between them. Germline lookup yields CDR1 SGHRS and CDR2 YFSETQ. CDR3 length: 13 amino acids.

Only a few counts were recorded for this clone. V usage is TRBV27 and J usage is TRBJ1-5; D is possibly TRBD1 (5 bases). The CDR3 covers 15 residues. V dropped 7 bases and J dropped 7 bases, with 20 bases sitting between them. Germline V CDR1 and CDR2: MNHEY, SMNVEV (reference sequence). CDR3 residues: CASIRHSREGQPQHF. In DNA form, the CDR3 reads TGTGCCAGCATTCGTCATAGCAGGGAGGGACAGCCCCAGCATTTT.

This chain uses TRBV2 with TRBJ2-3; the D gene is possibly TRBD2 (5 bases). The CDR3 contains 12 residues. Trimming pared 7 bases from V and 1 base from J, leaving 6 bases between. CDR1 SNHLY and CDR2 FYNNEI come from the germline V gene. The CDR3 loop reads CASMRGTDTQYF. CDR3 in DNA: TGTGCCAGCATGCGGGGCACAGATACGCAGTATTTT.